Sequencing of this T cell receptor (beta chain) was carried out in a study of T cell repertoires in cytomegalovirus infection. TCRdb called the reads again in MiXCR, with one record for every CDR3 protein. The table shows some 700,000 distinct CDR3 sequences, with 35% occurring only once. Germline loops: CDR1 SQVTM, CDR2 ANQGSEA. Trimming left V 4 bases short and J 3 bases short, with 10 bases between. The CDR3 consists of 12 residues. This TCR derives from a human donor in good health (CMV status not recorded). Some clones in this sample may be carry-over from other donors' samples. This chain connects TRBV29-1 to TRBJ2-7, with unresolved D. The sample comprised PBMCs. CDR3 nucleotides: TGCAGCGTTGGCCCGACACTCTACGAGCAGTACTTC. Translated: CSVGPTLYEQYF.